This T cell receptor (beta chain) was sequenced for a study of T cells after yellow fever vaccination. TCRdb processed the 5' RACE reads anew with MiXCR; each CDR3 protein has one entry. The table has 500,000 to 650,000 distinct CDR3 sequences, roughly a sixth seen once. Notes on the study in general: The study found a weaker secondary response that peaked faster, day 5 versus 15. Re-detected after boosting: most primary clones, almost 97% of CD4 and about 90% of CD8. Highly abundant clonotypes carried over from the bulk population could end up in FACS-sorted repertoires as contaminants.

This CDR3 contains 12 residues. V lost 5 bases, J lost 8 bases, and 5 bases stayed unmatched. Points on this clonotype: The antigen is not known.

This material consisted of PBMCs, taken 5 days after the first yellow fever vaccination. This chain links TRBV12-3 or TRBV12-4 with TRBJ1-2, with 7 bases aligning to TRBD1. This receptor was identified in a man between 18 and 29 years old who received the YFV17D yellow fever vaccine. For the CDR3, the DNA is TGTGCCAGCAGTACTAACAGGGGCGGCTACACCTTC. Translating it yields CASSTNRGGYTF.